The rows below give T cell receptor beta chains drawn from one sample of a study of T cells in Graves' hyperthyroidism and ophthalmopathy. TCRdb re-called the multiplex PCR reads through MiXCR, storing one row per CDR3 protein. The sample has almost 250,000 distinct CDR3 sequences, around 24% seen once. The specimen was blood. The receptor source for this set is a woman aged 40 to 50 with Graves' ophthalmopathy. Each CDR3 is given with its conserved first and last residue. The D gene is left open where the match is weak. Part of the rows lack a size; the others show once, few, many or a class for expanded clones.

j_gene: TRBJ2-5
v_gene: TRBV5-6
len: 13
abundance: many
d_gene: NA
CDR3aa: CASSWRVRETQYF
CDR3nt: TGTGCCAGCAGCTGGAGGGTGAGAGAGACCCAGTACTTC

j_gene: TRBJ1-3
v_gene: TRBV12-3/TRBV12-4
len: 14
abundance: many
d_gene: NA
CDR3aa: CASRSEGAGNTIYF
CDR3nt: TGTGCCAGCAGGTCGGAAGGAGCCGGAAACACCATATATTTT

j_gene: TRBJ2-2
v_gene: TRBV2
len: 14
abundance: many
d_gene: TRBD2
CDR3aa: CASSRLAGRGELFF
CDR3nt: TGTGCCAGCAGCCGACTAGCGGGAAGAGGGGAGCTGTTTTTT

j_gene: TRBJ1-3
v_gene: TRBV6-1
len: 16
abundance: many
d_gene: TRBD1
CDR3aa: CASSLGQGGSGNTIYF
CDR3nt: TGTGCCAGCAGCCTTGGACAGGGTGGTTCTGGAAACACCATATATTTT

j_gene: TRBJ1-2
v_gene: TRBV6-1
len: 17
abundance: NA
d_gene: NA
CDR3aa: CASSDWGDGGRGLGYTF
CDR3nt: TGTGCCAGCAGTGATTGGGGTGACGGCGGCCGGGGGCTTGGCTACACCTTC

j_gene: TRBJ2-7
v_gene: TRBV4-2
len: 15
abundance: many
d_gene: NA
CDR3aa: CASSQDLAGLYEQYF
CDR3nt: TGTGCCAGCAGCCAAGATCTCGCGGGATTATACGAGCAGTACTTC

j_gene: TRBJ2-5
v_gene: TRBV10-3
len: 13
abundance: many
d_gene: NA
CDR3aa: CAARSPPAETQYF
CDR3nt: TGTGCCGCCAGGTCCCCACCGGCAGAGACCCAGTACTTC

j_gene: TRBJ2-7
v_gene: TRBV24-1
len: 14
abundance: NA
d_gene: NA
CDR3aa: CATSDRTVNYEQYF
CDR3nt: TGTGCCACCAGTGATCGGACTGTCAACTACGAGCAGTACTTC

j_gene: TRBJ2-7
v_gene: TRBV7-9
len: 16
abundance: many
d_gene: TRBD2
CDR3aa: CASSLGLAGAVYEQYF
CDR3nt: TGTGCCAGCAGCTTAGGACTAGCGGGAGCTGTCTACGAGCAGTACTTC

j_gene: TRBJ2-2
v_gene: TRBV7-6
len: 14
abundance: many
d_gene: NA
CDR3aa: CASSLDGVAGELFF
CDR3nt: TGTGCCAGCAGCTTAGATGGGGTTGCCGGGGAGCTGTTTTTT

j_gene: TRBJ2-5
v_gene: TRBV20-1
len: 13
abundance: many
d_gene: NA
CDR3aa: CSARGRYQETQYF
CDR3nt: TGCAGTGCTAGGGGACGGTACCAAGAGACCCAGTACTTC

j_gene: TRBJ2-5
v_gene: TRBV6-5
len: 15
abundance: many
d_gene: NA
CDR3aa: CASSYGQGKEETQYF
CDR3nt: TGTGCCAGCAGTTACGGCCAGGGGAAAGAAGAGACCCAGTACTTC

j_gene: TRBJ2-5
v_gene: TRBV10-3
len: 13
abundance: NA
d_gene: TRBD2
CDR3aa: CAITDSGRETQYF
CDR3nt: TGTGCCATCACAGATAGCGGGAGAGAGACCCAGTACTTC

j_gene: TRBJ2-1
v_gene: TRBV28
len: 15
abundance: many
d_gene: TRBD2
CDR3aa: CASIYSSGSRNEQFF
CDR3nt: TGTGCCAGCATCTATTCTAGCGGGAGTAGAAATGAGCAGTTCTTC